This T cell receptor beta chain is drawn from a study of technical replicates of blood from several donors. Profiled with immunoSEQ multiplex PCR; TCRdb holds only in-frame clones, not every one. The sample includes nearly 95,000 clones, 96% of them seen just once. This CDR3 has 20 residues. Losses at the gene ends were 4 bases for V and 6 bases for J; bases not matched to a gene: 22. CDR1 is SGHRS and CDR2 is YFSETQ in the germline V gene. What was sequenced was T cells isolated from PBMCs. The TCR comes from a human donor in good health. The chain has TRBV5-1 and TRBJ2-7; 13 nucleotides line up with TRBD2. CDR3 DNA: TGCGCCAGCAGCCTACTCACGACGGGTGGGGGACTAGCGGGATTTGGCGAGCAGTACTTC. This codes for CASSLLTTGGGLAGFGEQYF. Supplemented by reference TRBV5-1 and TRBJ2-7, the full variable domain reads KAGVTQTPRYLIKTRGQQVTLSCSPISGHRSVSWYQQTPGQGLQFLFEYFSETQRNKGNFPGRFSGRQFSNSRSEMNVSTLELGDSALYLCASSLLTTGGGLAGFGEQYFGPGTRLTVT.